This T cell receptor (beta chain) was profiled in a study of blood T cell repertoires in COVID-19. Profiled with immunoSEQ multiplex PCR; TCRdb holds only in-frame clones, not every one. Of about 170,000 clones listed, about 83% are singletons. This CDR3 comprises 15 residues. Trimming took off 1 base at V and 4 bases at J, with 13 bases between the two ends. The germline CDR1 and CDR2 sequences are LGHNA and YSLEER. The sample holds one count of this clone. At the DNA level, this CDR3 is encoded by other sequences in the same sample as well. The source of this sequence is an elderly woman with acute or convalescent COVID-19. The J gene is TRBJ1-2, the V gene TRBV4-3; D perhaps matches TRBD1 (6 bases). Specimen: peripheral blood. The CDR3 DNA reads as TGCGCCAGCAGCCAAGGATTGGGAGGGGGCTATGGCTACACCTTC. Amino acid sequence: CASSQGLGGGYGYTF.